This T cell receptor (beta chain) was found in a study of Graves' ophthalmopathy and Graves' hyperthyroidism. The authors amplified TCR beta CDR3 regions, and they did so from RNA transcripts for repertoire sequencing. First-round RT-PCR employed HTBI primers, with a second-round multiplex PCR after it. From the multiplex PCR reads, TCRdb called clonotypes with MiXCR, one entry per CDR3 protein. Altogether around 470,000 distinct CDR3 sequences are present, approximately 15% being singletons, with the ten largest covering approximately 9.8%. Looked up from germline, CDR1 is LNHNV and CDR2 is YYDKDF (reference sequence). The CDR3 spans 12 residues. V gave up 0 bases and J gave up 10 bases, with 9 bases separating them.

This TCR was sampled from a woman aged 25 to 45 with Graves' ophthalmopathy. This sequence joins TRBV15 and TRBJ2-5; D remains ambiguous. Sequences were obtained from blood. The CDR3 is CATSRDWAGQYF. The CDR3 nucleotides read TGTGCCACCAGCAGAGATTGGGCCGGCCAGTACTTC.